These 23 T cell receptor beta chains were all obtained from the same sample, sequenced in a study of blood T cell repertoires in COVID-19 (dated by TCRdb to 2020 to 2022). Libraries were built with the immunoSEQ multiplex PCR assay. Drawn from immuneACCESS, this table holds only the in-frame rearrangements with V and J called that TCRdb kept. Clones are partly lost; checked studies trace under half to an unresolved V gene and leave the rest unexplained. In all, the sample holds about 35,000 clones, and roughly 85% of those were seen once. Approximately 3.5% of the sample rests with the top ten. Sequencing input: peripheral blood. The receptors here all came from a man in his fifties with acute or convalescent COVID-19.

The chain couples TRBV5-4 to TRBJ2-2, with TRBD1 as a possible D gene (6 bases). CDR3 size: 15 residues. Germline V gene data show CDR1 as SGHNT and CDR2 as YYREEE (reference sequence). V lost 0 bases to trimming and J lost 0 bases, with 6 bases between them. CDR3 in DNA: TGTGCCAGCAGCTTGGGGACAGCGAACACCGGGGAGCTGTTTTTT. This codes for CASSLGTANTGELFF.

The genes are TRBV7-9 and TRBJ1-4; D is unresolved. Between the trimmed V and J ends, which lost 1 base and 5 bases, there was a span of 11 bases. CDR1 is SEHNR and CDR2 is FQNEAQ in the germline V gene (reference sequence). CDR3 length equals 15 residues. CDR3: CASSLDAGMNEKLFF. The CDR3, as DNA: TGTGCCAGCAGCTTAGATGCGGGGATGAATGAAAAACTGTTTTTT. Full variable domain (missing parts from reference TRBV7-9 and TRBJ1-4): DTGVSQNPRHKITKRGQNVTFRCDPISEHNRLYWYRQTLGQGPEFLTYFQNEAQLEKSRLLSDRFSAERPKGSFSTLEIQRTEQGDSAMYLCASSLDAGMNEKLFFGSGTQLSVL.

This clone occurred once. The sample contains more than one DNA sequence encoding this CDR3. This chain joins TRBV5-5 and TRBJ1-2, with TRBD1 matching over 7 bases. With 3 bases clipped from V and 2 bases from J, the junction kept 4 bases outside the gene matches. This CDR3 is 14 amino acids long. The V gene's germline CDR1 is SGHKS and CDR2 YYEKEE (reference sequence). CDR3 protein: CASSSGQANYGYTF. The CDR3 nucleotides are TGTGCCAGCAGCTCAGGACAGGCGAACTATGGCTACACCTTC. Full variable domain (rest looked up from reference TRBV5-5 and TRBJ1-2): DAGVTQSPTHLIKTRGQQVTLRCSPISGHKSVSWYQQVLGQGPQFIFQYYEKEERGRGNFPDRFSARQFPNYSSELNVNALLLGDSALYLCASSSGQANYGYTFGSGTRLTVV.

The chain employs TRBV6-5 and TRBJ1-2; 7 bases align to TRBD1. In germline, CDR1 is MNHEY, CDR2 SVGAGI. This CDR3 region has 13 residues. V lost 5 bases, J lost 7 bases, and 7 bases stayed unmatched. The CDR3 sequence is CASSKQGSGGYTF. In DNA, the CDR3 is TGTGCCAGCAGTAAACAGGGGTCAGGTGGCTACACCTTC.

The genes are TRBV11-2 and TRBJ2-1, with D possibly being TRBD1 (5 bases). V gave up 5 bases and J gave up 6 bases, with 17 bases separating them. Per germline, CDR1 SGHAT and CDR2 FQNNGV. This CDR3 is built from 15 residues. CDR3 DNA: TGTGCCAGCAGCGCCCCTATTAGGGGTCCCAATGAGCAGTTCTTC. This codes for CASSAPIRGPNEQFF.

The chain couples TRBV19 to TRBJ2-7; TRBD1 matches 11 bases. The ends lost 9 bases at V and 3 bases at J; junction bases unmatched: 7. This CDR3 comprises 14 residues. The germline V gene has CDR1 LNHDA and CDR2 SQIVND (reference sequence). The DNA of the CDR3 is TGTGCCAGCAGAGGGACAGGGGGATTCTACGAGCAGTACTTC. Translated, it gives CASRGTGGFYEQYF.

The chain links TRBV29-1 to TRBJ1-1, with D possibly TRBD1 on 6 matching bases. The V end lost 8 bases, the J end lost 2 bases, and 18 bases lay between the germline ends. This CDR3 region has 14 residues. The germline CDR1 and CDR2 sequences are SQVTM and ANQGSEA. For the CDR3, the DNA is TGCAGCACCGCTTCAGGGGCCGCTAACACTGAAGCTTTCTTT. Protein product: CSTASGAANTEAFF.

The V and J genes are TRBV25-1 and TRBJ1-1; D not resolved. CDR1 MGHDK and CDR2 SYGVNS come from the germline V gene. V was pared by 5 bases and J by 0 bases, with 10 bases between. The CDR3 totals 14 residues. CDR3: CASSPPDLNTEAFF. CDR3 DNA: TGTGCCAGCAGTCCCCCAGACTTGAACACTGAAGCTTTCTTT.

This clone appeared a few times. This chain joins TRBV3-1 (or the pseudogene TRBV3-2) and TRBJ1-2; possible D gene TRBD1, 5 bases. Germline V lookup: CDR1 LGHDT, CDR2 YNNKEL (reference sequence). This CDR3 spans 16 amino acids. Trimming took off 0 bases at V and 7 bases at J, with 18 bases between the two ends. CDR3 sequence: CASSQDYYGGFSGYTF. The CDR3 nucleotides are TGTGCCAGCAGCCAAGATTATTATGGGGGGTTCTCTGGCTACACCTTC.

V and J are TRBV9 and TRBJ2-5; 12 bases line up with TRBD2. The V segment lost 4 bases and the J segment 6 bases; nucleotides outside the gene matches: 7. The CDR3 is made up of 15 amino acids. Germline V gene lookup returns CDR1 SGDLS and CDR2 YYNGEE. The CDR3 sequence is CASSPLAGGDQTQYF. DNA for the CDR3: TGTGCCAGCAGCCCCCTAGCGGGAGGGGACCAGACCCAGTACTTC.

The chain uses TRBV27 and TRBJ1-5, with TRBD1 matching 7 bases. CDR1 is MNHEY, CDR2 SMNVEV, per germline (reference sequence). Germline trimming cut 0 bases from V and 2 bases from J; bases unmatched to any gene: 1. The CDR3 covers 15 residues. The CDR3: CASSLSGTGNQPQHF. The DNA of the CDR3 is TGTGCCAGCAGTTTATCCGGGACAGGCAATCAGCCCCAGCATTTT.

The chain links TRBV5-1 to TRBJ2-1; 10 bases are shared with TRBD2. This CDR3 comprises 15 residues. Trimming at V came to 0 bases and at J to 10 bases, leaving 7 bases not matched to a gene. Germline CDR1 reads SGHRS; CDR2 reads YFSETQ. The CDR3 bases are TGCGCCAGCAGCTTGGGCCTAGCGGGAGTGGGGGAGCAGTTCTTC. The encoded protein is CASSLGLAGVGEQFF.

Here the CDR3 reads CASSLVWQGNGYTF. CDR3 sequence (DNA): TGCGCCAGCAGCTTGGTGTGGCAGGGAAATGGCTACACCTTC. This chain connects TRBV5-1 to TRBJ1-2, with a tentative D call TRBD1 (5 bases). CDR3 size: 14 residues. Trimming pared 0 bases from V and 6 bases from J, leaving 12 bases between. Per germline, CDR1 SGHRS and CDR2 YFSETQ.

The genes are TRBV27 and TRBJ1-4; weak D call: TRBD1 (6 bases). Trimming removed 1 base from V and 3 bases from J, with 6 bases in between. There are 14 residues in the CDR3. Germline loops: CDR1 MNHEY, CDR2 SMNVEV (reference sequence). The CDR3 DNA reads as TGTGCCAGCAGTTTATGGGGGCCTAATGAAAAACTGTTTTTT. Encoded protein: CASSLWGPNEKLFF.

The V call is TRBV2, the J call TRBJ2-1; TRBD1 agrees at 7 bases. Germline V gives CDR1 SNHLY, CDR2 FYNNEI. V shed 7 bases and J 8 bases; nucleotides not matched to a gene: 11. This CDR3 has 14 amino acids. The CDR3 loop is CASNYRTGAHEQFF. CDR3 bases: TGTGCCAGCAATTATCGGACAGGCGCCCATGAGCAGTTCTTC.

The V call is TRBV19, the J call TRBJ2-1; D is ambiguous. Germline values: CDR1 LNHDA, CDR2 SQIVND (reference sequence). V dropped 5 bases and J dropped 0 bases, with 5 bases sitting between them. The CDR3 totals 13 residues. CDR3 in amino acids: CASSVRSYNEQFF. DNA of the CDR3: TGTGCCAGTAGTGTCCGCTCCTACAATGAGCAGTTCTTC.

This chain uses TRBV18 with TRBJ2-2; 8 bases are a match to TRBD2. Trimming at V came to 3 bases and at J to 7 bases, leaving 7 bases not matched to a gene. Germline V CDR1 and CDR2: KGHSH, LQKENI. The length of the CDR3 is 15 residues. The CDR3 region is CASSPVASGRGELFF. Written as DNA, the CDR3 is TGTGCCAGCTCACCCGTAGCTAGCGGGCGCGGGGAGCTGTTTTTT.

CDR3 sequence reads: CASSLSLAGHYEQYF. For the CDR3, the DNA is TGTGCCAGCAGTTTAAGCCTAGCGGGACACTACGAGCAGTACTTC. V is TRBV27 and J is TRBJ2-7, with TRBD2 matching over 9 bases. Germline CDR1 is MNHEY and CDR2 is SMNVEV (reference sequence). This CDR3 region has 15 residues. With 2 bases clipped from V and 3 bases from J, the junction kept 5 bases outside the gene matches.

This rearrangement joins TRBV9 to TRBJ2-7; TRBD1 agrees at 9 bases. Per the germline V gene, CDR1 is SGDLS and CDR2 is YYNGEE. This CDR3 contains 14 residues. With 3 bases clipped from V and 4 bases from J, the junction kept 5 bases outside the gene matches. The CDR3 DNA is TGTGCCAGCAGCGACGGGACAGGGTGGTACGAGCAGTACTTC. It is translated as CASSDGTGWYEQYF.

This chain uses TRBV2 with TRBJ2-7; 7 bases line up with TRBD2. The CDR3 is 13 residues long. Per germline, CDR1 SNHLY and CDR2 FYNNEI. Losses at the gene ends were 4 bases for V and 2 bases for J; bases not matched to a gene: 2. Written as DNA, the CDR3 is TGTGCCAGCAGTGCAGGGACTACCTACGAGCAGTACTTC. Amino acids: CASSAGTTYEQYF. Complete variable domain (other parts from reference TRBV2 and TRBJ2-7): EPEVTQTPSHQVTQMGQEVILRCVPISNHLYFYWYRQILGQKVEFLVSFYNNEISEKSEIFDDQFSVERPDGSNFTLKIRSTKLEDSAMYFCASSAGTTYEQYFGPGTRLTVT.

This chain links TRBV2 with TRBJ2-7, with no clear D. Between the trimmed V and J ends, which lost 4 bases and 5 bases, there was a span of 15 bases. Per the germline V gene, CDR1 is SNHLY and CDR2 is FYNNEI. This CDR3 has 14 amino acids. Here the CDR3 DNA reads TGTGCCAGCAGTGTAGCCCTATCTTCCCACGAGCAGTACTTC. Its protein product is CASSVALSSHEQYF.

This clone was seen only once. This CDR3 reads CATSDLSAGDTQYF. In nucleotides, the CDR3 is TGTGCCACCAGTGATTTGAGTGCGGGAGATACGCAGTATTTT. The chain recombines TRBV24-1 with TRBJ2-3; a possible D gene is TRBD2 (5 bases). This CDR3 contains 14 residues. V gave up 0 bases and J gave up 5 bases, with 8 bases separating them. The germline CDR1 and CDR2 sequences are KGHDR and SFDVKD.

This chain uses TRBV7-9 with TRBJ1-1; D is ambiguous. CDR3 length: 13 amino acids. CDR1 is SEHNR and CDR2 is FQNEAQ in the germline V gene (reference sequence). Deletions cut 1 base from V and 5 bases from J, with 8 bases between. This CDR3 is CASSLERSTEAFF. CDR3 nucleotide sequence: TGTGCCAGCAGCTTAGAGCGCAGTACTGAAGCTTTCTTT.